What follows is one TCR beta chain and its context. This clone was seen only a few times. There is no known antigen for this receptor. The record has no base qualities; no much larger clone is one base away. Whole blood was collected in K2EDTA tubes by collaborating institutions according to the institutions' own protocols. Collaborator samples were shipped for TCRbeta analysis as frozen whole blood, isolated PBMCs, or DNA extracted from either sample type. Ends trimmed: V by 3 bases, J by 5 bases; bases unmatched to a gene: 4. The CDR3 measures 13 amino acids from cysteine to phenylalanine. This entry keeps only the CDR3 DNA: 39 bases, framed from base 1. From a lookup of the germline V gene (reference sequence), CDR1 and CDR2 are SGHNT and YYREEE. The immunoSEQ Assay, a bias-controlled multiplex PCR, was used to amplify TCRbeta CDR3 regions from genomic DNA. In the paper's pipeline: The number of nucleated cells in each sample was estimated from the amplification of reference gene primers within the assay. Sequence reads were collapsed and filtered to measure the absolute abundance of every unique TCRbeta CDR3 rearrangement. For each sample, productive Simpson clonality was calculated as the square root of Simpson's diversity index across productive rearrangements. This immuneACCESS table, as held by TCRdb, lists in-frame sequences with V and J called but not all clones. Of the missing ones, under half trace to an unresolved V gene in checked studies; the others have no known cause. That table furnishes V, J and clone size, whereas the DNA furnished D and trimming. Across this sample there are around 78,000 clones, with 77% seen only once. The ten biggest clones cover 9.5% to 10% of the sample.

This sample was taken from a study of blood T cell repertoires in COVID-19 (dated by TCRdb to about 2020). In terms of the full investigation: Samples from collaborators originated in the United States, Italy and Spain and spanned both the acute and convalescent phases of COVID-19. Subjects who had been exposed to COVID-19, were actively infected with it, or had recovered from it provided the deeply sampled blood TCRbeta repertoires that made up the dataset. The repertoires were made available in a free public database intended to serve as a resource for research on the immune response to SARS-CoV-2. The samples were drawn from two sources: the first 160 participants of the ongoing ImmuneRACE study, and 1,200 or so subjects contributed by 6 global collaborators. The sample metadata nearly always contained a de-identified subject ID, COVID-19 status, age in years and sex. Where available, HLA class I and class II types were obtained from metadata supplied by the sample provider rather than from assay-based typing. The prospective study material was composed of cDNA or gDNA derived from T cells, B-cell-depleted T cells, or PBMCs. What the work shows at the level of the full study, not this receptor alone: The amount of clinical and demographic metadata varied by source and participant and was provided uncurated.

This clonotype was sampled from a human donor in a cohort sampled during active COVID-19. Sequencing input: peripheral blood. The chain is made from TRBV5-4 and TRBJ2-7; 8 middle bases align to TRBD1. CDR3 region: CASSSDREDEQYF. The nucleotide sequence is TGTGCCAGCAGCTCGGACAGGGAGGACGAGCAGTACTTC.